The 28 T cell receptor beta chains presented below share a single source sample, sequenced in a study of early T cells in non-severe SARS-CoV-2 infection. MiXCR, run by TCRdb on the 5' RACE reads, gives a single entry per CDR3 protein. Of about 31,000 distinct CDR3 sequences listed, 5.8% are singletons. The sequenced sample consisted of whole blood. Receptors originate from an adult who was a healthcare worker with PCR-confirmed SARS-CoV-2 infection or an uninfected control (not recorded which).

This clonotype was counted many times. The chain employs TRBV7-3 and TRBJ1-2, with D tentatively TRBD1 (5 bases). Germline lookup yields CDR1 SGHTA and CDR2 FQGTGA. V was trimmed by 5 bases and J by 8 bases, leaving 18 bases between them. CDR3 length: 14 residues. In DNA, the CDR3 is TGTGCCAGCAGCCCCGAGGGAGGGGTGTGGGGCTACACCTTC. It translates to CASSPEGGVWGYTF. Complete variable domain (other parts from reference TRBV7-3 and TRBJ1-2): GAGVSQTPSNKVTEKGKYVELRCDPISGHTALYWYRQSLGQGPEFLIYFQGTGAADDSGLPNDRFFAVRPEGSVSTLKIQRTERGDSAVYLCASSPEGGVWGYTFGSGTRLTVV.

The sample holds a few counts of this clonotype. The rearrangement joins TRBV29-1 to TRBJ2-1; D not certain. Trimming pared 0 bases from V and 8 bases from J, leaving 23 bases between. There are 17 residues in the CDR3. CDR1 and CDR2 (germline): SQVTM, ANQGSEA. In DNA form, the CDR3 reads TGCAGCGTTGAAGATCCCCTCGGTGAATCCCCTGACTATGAGCAGTTCTTC. Translated: CSVEDPLGESPDYEQFF.

This clonotype was seen at least ten times. This chain joins TRBV28 and TRBJ2-3; TRBD2 might be the D (6 bases). CDR3 length: 16 residues. V lost 2 bases, J lost 0 bases, and 12 bases lay in between. Per the germline V gene, CDR1 is MDHEN and CDR2 is SYDVKM. CDR3 DNA: TGTGCCAGCAGTTTAGGGCGGGGACCTAGCACAGATACGCAGTATTTT. Its translation is CASSLGRGPSTDTQYF.

This chain uses TRBV6-5 with TRBJ2-3; no firm D call. V was shortened by 4 bases and J by 0 bases, with 11 bases between the two germline ends. The germline V gene encodes CDR1 MNHEY and CDR2 SVGAGI. The CDR3 totals 15 residues. The CDR3 spells CASSWQLPSTDTQYF. The CDR3 DNA sequence: TGTGCCAGCAGTTGGCAGCTACCTAGCACAGATACGCAGTATTTT.

This clonotype showed up many times. V usage is TRBV5-1 and J usage is TRBJ1-4; D not certain. The length of the CDR3 is 15 residues. V was cut by 0 bases and J by 2 bases, with 8 bases left in between. Per the germline V gene, CDR1 is SGHRS and CDR2 is YFSETQ. The CDR3 protein is CASSLVTGTNEKLFF. CDR3 sequence (DNA): TGCGCCAGCAGCTTGGTTACGGGGACTAATGAAAAACTGTTTTTT.

Ten or more counts support this clonotype. The chain links TRBV2 to TRBJ2-7, with 14 nucleotides matching TRBD2. Trimming took 5 bases from V and 5 from J; bases not matched to a gene: 8. In germline, CDR1 is SNHLY, CDR2 FYNNEI. The CDR3 length is 16 residues. The CDR3 nucleotides read TGTGCCAGCAGTTACCCCGGGACTAGCGGGAGAAACGAGCAGTACTTC. It translates to CASSYPGTSGRNEQYF. Full variable domain (rest looked up from reference TRBV2 and TRBJ2-7): EPEVTQTPSHQVTQMGQEVILRCVPISNHLYFYWYRQILGQKVEFLVSFYNNEISEKSEIFDDQFSVERPDGSNFTLKIRSTKLEDSAMYFCASSYPGTSGRNEQYFGPGTRLTVT.

The chain combines TRBV7-6 with TRBJ2-2, with D possibly being TRBD1 (5 bases). CDR3 length equals 17 residues. V lost 0 bases and J 0 bases, leaving 11 bases between the germline ends. Germline assignment: CDR1 SGHVS and CDR2 FNYEAQ. The chain's CDR3 is CASSLAFQGANTGELFF. The CDR3 DNA follows: TGTGCCAGCAGCTTAGCCTTCCAGGGCGCGAACACCGGGGAGCTGTTTTTT.

The V and J genes are TRBV28 and TRBJ1-2, with 7 bases fitting TRBD1. The CDR3 covers 13 residues. J gave up 6 bases and V 6 bases, and 7 bases lay outside the gene matches. Germline CDR1 and CDR2: MDHEN and SYDVKM. The DNA of the CDR3 is TGTGCCAGCAGCTCACAGGGGAAGGATGGCTACACCTTC. Amino acid sequence: CASSSQGKDGYTF.

The chain combines TRBV18 with TRBJ1-1; D unresolved. The germline V gene has CDR1 KGHSH and CDR2 LQKENI. This CDR3 comprises 13 residues. The V end was cut by 6 bases, the J end by 3 bases, with 11 bases between. CDR3 residues: CASSPSGDTEAFF. The CDR3 nucleotides are TGTGCCAGCTCCCCATCCGGGGACACTGAAGCTTTCTTT. Supplemented by reference TRBV18 and TRBJ1-1, the full variable domain reads NAGVMQNPRHLVRRRGQEARLRCSPMKGHSHVYWYRQLPEEGLKFMVYLQKENIIDESGMPKERFSAEFPKEGPSILRIQQVVRGDSAAYFCASSPSGDTEAFFGQGTRLTVV.

Ten or more counts support this clonotype. V is TRBV30 and J is TRBJ2-1, with D maybe TRBD2 (5 bases). V lost 2 bases and J lost 2, with 10 bases in between. Germline loops: CDR1 GTSNPN, CDR2 SVGIG (reference sequence). This CDR3 spans 14 amino acids. The chain's CDR3 is CAWSWGVAYNEQFF. CDR3 DNA sequence: TGTGCCTGGAGTTGGGGAGTAGCCTACAATGAGCAGTTCTTC.

Ten or more counts support this clonotype. The rearrangement uses TRBV18 and TRBJ1-2; D not resolved. V was shortened by 0 bases and J by 9 bases, with 14 bases between the two germline ends. The germline gives CDR1 KGHSH, CDR2 LQKENI. The CDR3 has 14 amino acids. The CDR3 region has the DNA TGTGCCAGCTCACCACCGGGCCAGGCCATGAGCTACACCTTC. This sequence encodes CASSPPGQAMSYTF.

This clonotype occurred a few times. The chain combines TRBV12-3 or TRBV12-4 with TRBJ1-1, with D unclear. The CDR3 has 14 residues. V lost 7 bases and J 8 bases, leaving 20 bases between the germline ends. CDR3 bases: TGTGCCAGCATTCCAGCTAGTTGGCCCAGGGAAGCTTTCTTT. Translated, it gives CASIPASWPREAFF.

This clonotype was counted at least ten times. CDR3: CASSLSTGTSVGEQFF. The CDR3 bases are TGTGCCAGCAGCTTATCTACCGGGACTAGCGTAGGAGAGCAGTTCTTC. The chain carries TRBV11-2 and TRBJ2-1; 10 positions agree with TRBD2. V lost 2 bases, J lost 10 bases, and 11 bases stayed unmatched. CDR1 SGHAT and CDR2 FQNNGV come from the germline V gene. The CDR3 totals 16 residues.

This clonotype was recorded many times. J is TRBJ2-3 and V is TRBV11-3, with 11 positions matching TRBD1. V trimming: 5 bases; J trimming: 2 bases; junction bases outside the gene matches: 9. The CDR3 consists of 17 residues. Per germline, CDR1 SGHNT and CDR2 YENEEA. The CDR3 DNA sequence: TGTGCCAGCAGCCGCCGTCCGGGACAGGGGGTCACAGATACGCAGTATTTT. Protein: CASSRRPGQGVTDTQYF.

This clonotype was recorded at least ten times. The chain carries TRBV11-2 and TRBJ2-3, with TRBD2 as a possible D gene (5 bases). Germline V CDR1 and CDR2: SGHAT, FQNNGV. Trimming took off 2 bases at V and 0 bases at J, with 9 bases between the two ends. The CDR3 covers 15 residues. The CDR3 DNA sequence: TGTGCCAGCAGCTTACGGGGAGCTAGCACAGATACGCAGTATTTT. This sequence encodes CASSLRGASTDTQYF. The variable domain in full, with the rest retrieved from reference TRBV11-2 and TRBJ2-3, is EAGVAQSPRYKIIEKRQSVAFWCNPISGHATLYWYQQILGQGPKLLIQFQNNGVVDDSQLPKDRFSAERLKGVDSTLKIQPAKLEDSAVYLCASSLRGASTDTQYFGPGTRLTVL.

In its sample, this clonotype was seen many times. This chain joins TRBV7-8 and TRBJ2-7, with 9 bases matching TRBD1. V shed 5 bases and J 2 bases; nucleotides not matched to a gene: 7. This CDR3 comprises 15 residues. The germline V gene has CDR1 SGHVS and CDR2 FQNEAQ. The CDR3 protein is CASSRGTGYTYEQYF. The DNA for the CDR3 is TGTGCCAGCAGCCGCGGGACAGGGTACACCTACGAGCAGTACTTC.

This clonotype appeared many times. This chain links TRBV27 with TRBJ2-1, with 9 bases that match TRBD2. The CDR3 spans 14 residues. The J segment lost 8 bases and the V segment lost 7 bases, leaving 9 bases of the junction unmatched. Per the germline V gene, CDR1 is MNHEY and CDR2 is SMNVEV (reference sequence). CDR3 loop: CASMEAGGPYEQFF. Here the CDR3 DNA reads TGTGCCAGCATGGAGGCGGGAGGGCCTTATGAGCAGTTCTTC.

CDR3 protein: CASSRLEGADTQYF. The CDR3 DNA is TGTGCCAGCAGCCGGCTTGAGGGGGCAGATACGCAGTATTTT. The V and J genes are TRBV11-3 and TRBJ2-3, with D maybe TRBD1 (6 bases). Trimming pared 5 bases from V and 4 bases from J, leaving 13 bases between. There are 14 residues in the CDR3. Germline CDR1 is SGHNT and CDR2 is YENEEA.

This clonotype was recorded many times. The chain links TRBV29-1 to TRBJ1-2; D gene unclear. V was shortened by 7 bases and J by 8 bases, with 11 bases between the two germline ends. CDR1 SQVTM and CDR2 ANQGSEA come from the germline V gene. CDR3 length: 10 amino acids. The CDR3 reads CSAVEDGYTF. The CDR3 DNA reads TGCAGCGCCGTAGAGGACGGCTACACCTTC.

This clonotype occurred many times. This chain connects TRBV13 to TRBJ1-5, with D maybe TRBD1 (6 bases). The CDR3 totals 15 residues. The germline gives CDR1 PRHDT, CDR2 FYEKMQ (reference sequence). Trimming cost V 8 bases and J 8 bases, with 22 bases left between them. Here the CDR3 DNA reads TGTGCCAGCCCTATAACAGGGTGGCTCGGGGAGCCCCAGCATTTT. It encodes CASPITGWLGEPQHF.

In the case of this clonotype: A much bigger clone sits one base away, suggesting this may be a read error. The V and J genes are TRBV20-1 and TRBJ1-4; D unclear. Germline lookup yields CDR1 DFQATT and CDR2 SNEGSKA (reference sequence). V was shortened by 5 bases and J by 0 bases, with 7 bases between the two germline ends. The CDR3 consists of 13 residues. DNA for the CDR3: TGCAGTGCTCGTGCTGCAACTAATGAAAAACTGTTTTTT. It is translated as CSARAATNEKLFF.

V gene TRBV6-5 combines with J gene TRBJ2-7; TRBD2 matches at 7 bases. Trimming cost V 0 bases and J 0 bases; bases outside gene matches: 5. This CDR3 has 16 residues. Germline CDR1 and CDR2: MNHEY and SVGAGI. The CDR3 DNA follows: TGTGCCAGCAGTTACTCGTTGGGGGGGGACTCCTACGAGCAGTACTTC. It specifies CASSYSLGGDSYEQYF.

This clonotype was counted at least ten times. CDR3 coding DNA: TGTGCCATCAGCCGGGGACAGAACACTGAAGCTTTCTTT. As protein: CAISRGQNTEAFF. V gene TRBV10-3 combines with J gene TRBJ1-1, with D possibly matching TRBD1 (6 bases). This CDR3 comprises 13 residues. Deletions cut 6 bases from V and 1 base from J, with 9 bases between. Germline V gene data show CDR1 as ENHRY and CDR2 as SYGVKD.

This clonotype was picked up many times. This chain connects TRBV10-3 to TRBJ2-7; D is possibly TRBD1 (6 bases). The germline CDR1 and CDR2 sequences are ENHRY and SYGVKD. The CDR3 has 12 residues. The V end was cut by 7 bases, the J end by 5 bases, with 12 bases between. DNA of the CDR3: TGTGCCATCAACGAGGGGGTCGACGAGCAGTACTTC. Translating it yields CAINEGVDEQYF.

CDR3: CASSLGDDPTGLETQYF. In DNA form, the CDR3 reads TGTGCCAGCAGCTTAGGTGACGATCCTACCGGATTGGAGACCCAGTACTTC. This rearrangement joins TRBV7-9 to TRBJ2-5; the D is unclear. The CDR3 spans 17 residues. V was pared by 1 base and J by 5 bases, with 20 bases between. CDR1 SEHNR and CDR2 FQNEAQ come from the germline V gene (reference sequence). Full variable domain (rest looked up from reference TRBV7-9 and TRBJ2-5): DTGVSQNPRHKITKRGQNVTFRCDPISEHNRLYWYRQTLGQGPEFLTYFQNEAQLEKSRLLSDRFSAERPKGSFSTLEIQRTEQGDSAMYLCASSLGDDPTGLETQYFGPGTRLLVL.

This clonotype has more than one count but fewer than ten. This chain joins TRBV3-1 and TRBJ2-3; TRBD1 agrees at 9 bases. The CDR3 totals 18 residues. The J segment lost 4 bases and the V segment lost 0 bases, leaving 11 bases of the junction unmatched. Germline-derived CDR1 and CDR2 are LGHDT and YNNKEL (reference sequence). CDR3 DNA sequence: TGTGCCAGCAGCCAAGAAAAGTGGGGGACAGGGATAGCAGATACGCAGTATTTT. The encoded protein is CASSQEKWGTGIADTQYF.

Many counts were recorded for this clonotype. The J gene is TRBJ2-7, the V gene TRBV10-2; 7 bases agree with TRBD2. V was clipped by 5 bases and J by 0 bases; unmatched bases: 7. Germline V gene data show CDR1 as WSHSY and CDR2 as SAAADI. The CDR3 covers 15 residues. In DNA form, the CDR3 reads TGCGCCAGCAGTACCTCCGGGGGGTCCTCCTACGAGCAGTACTTC. Its translation: CASSTSGGSSYEQYF.

Ten or more counts support this clonotype. CDR3 coding DNA: TGTGCCAGCAGTTTATCAGCCGGACAGGGGGTTTATGGCTACACCTTC. Amino acid sequence: CASSLSAGQGVYGYTF. This sequence joins TRBV27 and TRBJ1-2, with TRBD1 identical over 10 bases. Looked up from germline, CDR1 is MNHEY and CDR2 is SMNVEV (reference sequence). CDR3 length: 16 amino acids. V lost 0 bases and J lost 5; bases outside the gene matches: 6.